The clone carrying this T cell receptor beta chain occurred a few times. Its cognate antigen is unknown. This record comes from a study of T cells after yellow fever vaccination. There are 14 residues in the CDR3. The germline gives CDR1 LGHDT, CDR2 YNNKEL (reference sequence). V lost 5 bases and J lost 4, with 11 bases in between. Synthesis of TCR cDNA relied on 5'RACE template switching, which attached a universal primer site and UMIs. TCRdb re-derived calls from the 5' RACE reads in MiXCR, one entry per CDR3 protein. Of approximately 550,000 distinct CDR3 sequences listed, approximately 21% were seen once; the top ten hold roughly 13%. General study results and limits: Reappearance after the booster was observed for most primary-vaccination clones (more than 95% CD4, over 70% CD8). Abundant bulk-population clonotypes could contaminate the FACS-sorted repertoires.

This specimen consisted of PBMCs, obtained 15 days after the yellow fever booster vaccination. This chain uses TRBV3-1 with TRBJ2-2; possibly TRBD1 for D (6 bases). This sequence was found in a man aged 25 to 40 who received the YFV17D yellow fever vaccine. The DNA for the CDR3 is TGTGCCAGCAGCAGACAGGTGGGCACCGGGGAGCTGTTTTTT. The encoded protein is CASSRQVGTGELFF.